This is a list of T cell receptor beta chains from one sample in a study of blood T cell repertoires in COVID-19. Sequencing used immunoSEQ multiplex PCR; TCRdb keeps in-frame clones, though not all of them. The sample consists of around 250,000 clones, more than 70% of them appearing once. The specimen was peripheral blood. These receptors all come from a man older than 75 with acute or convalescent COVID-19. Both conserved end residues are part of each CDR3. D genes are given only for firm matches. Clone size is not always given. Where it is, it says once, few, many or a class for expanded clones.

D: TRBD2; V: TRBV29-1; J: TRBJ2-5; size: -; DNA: TGCAGCGTTTGGGGGGGGATGAAGGTAGAGACCCAGTACTTC; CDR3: CSVWGGMKVETQYF
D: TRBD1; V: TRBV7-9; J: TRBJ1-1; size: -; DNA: TGTGCCAGCAGCCTGGACAGGGACCCCTTAAACACTGAAGCTTTCTTT; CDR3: CASSLDRDPLNTEAFF
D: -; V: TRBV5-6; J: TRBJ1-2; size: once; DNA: TGTGCCAGCAGCTTGCTGGACAGTAACTATGGCTACACCTTC; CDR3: CASSLLDSNYGYTF
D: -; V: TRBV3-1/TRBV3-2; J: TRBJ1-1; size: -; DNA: TGTGCCAGCAGCCAAGAGGTAACCAGCACTGAAGCTTTCTTT; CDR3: CASSQEVTSTEAFF
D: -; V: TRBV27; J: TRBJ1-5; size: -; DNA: TGTGCCAGCAGAAAGAACTATAGCAATCAGCCCCAGCATTTT; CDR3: CASRKNYSNQPQHF
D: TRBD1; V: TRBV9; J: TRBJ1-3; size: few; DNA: TGTGCCAGCAGGGGGACAGGCGGCTCTGGAAACACCATATATTTT; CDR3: CASRGTGGSGNTIYF
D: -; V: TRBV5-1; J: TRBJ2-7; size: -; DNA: TGCGCCAGCAGCTTATCCGGGGGATCCTACGAGCAGTACTTC; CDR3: CASSLSGGSYEQYF
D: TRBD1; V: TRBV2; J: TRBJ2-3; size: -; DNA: TGTGCCAGCAGACAGGGGGCACGGAATACAGATACGCAGTATTTT; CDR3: CASRQGARNTDTQYF
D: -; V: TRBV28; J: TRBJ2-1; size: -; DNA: TGTGCCAGCAGTTTGTCGGGTAGAGGAGAGCAGTTCTTC; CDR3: CASSLSGRGEQFF
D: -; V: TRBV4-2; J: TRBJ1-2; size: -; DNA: TGTGCCAGCAGCCAAGATTTAGAGAATGGAGAGAGAGTCTATGGCTACACCTTC; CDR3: CASSQDLENGERVYGYTF
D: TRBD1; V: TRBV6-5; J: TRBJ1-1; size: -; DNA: TGTGCCAGCAGTCCCACAGGGGTTAACACTGAAGCTTTCTTT; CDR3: CASSPTGVNTEAFF
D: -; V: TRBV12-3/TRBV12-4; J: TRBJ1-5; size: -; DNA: TGTGCCAGCAGCCCCGGGGGGATGAAGCCCCAGCATTTT; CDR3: CASSPGGMKPQHF
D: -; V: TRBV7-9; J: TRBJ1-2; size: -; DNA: TGTGCCAGCATTCCAGCGGAGGTTAGAGGCTACACCTTC; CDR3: CASIPAEVRGYTF
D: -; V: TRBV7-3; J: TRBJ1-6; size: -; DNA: TGTGCCAGCTCCCCCCGTCCGAATTCACCCCTCCACTTT; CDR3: CASSPRPNSPLHF
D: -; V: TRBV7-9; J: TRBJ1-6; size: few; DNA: TGTGCCAGCAGCTTAGACAGCGGTAATTCACCCCTCCACTTT; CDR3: CASSLDSGNSPLHF
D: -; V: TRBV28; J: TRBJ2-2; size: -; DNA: TGTGCCATACGAAACAGACAGACCACCGGGGAGCTGTTTTTT; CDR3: CAIRNRQTTGELFF
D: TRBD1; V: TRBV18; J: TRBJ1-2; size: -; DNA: TGTGCCAGCTCCCCGGGGGACAGAAAAAGCTATGGCTACACCTTC; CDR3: CASSPGDRKSYGYTF
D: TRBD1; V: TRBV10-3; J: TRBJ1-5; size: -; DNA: TGTGCCACGACACAGGGGGCAGGAAATCAGCCCCAGCATTTT; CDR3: CATTQGAGNQPQHF
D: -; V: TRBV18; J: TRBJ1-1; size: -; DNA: TGTGCCAGCTCACCGAACACAGTCGGTTCGGGGGGGGCTGAAGCTTTCTTT; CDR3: CASSPNTVGSGGAEAFF
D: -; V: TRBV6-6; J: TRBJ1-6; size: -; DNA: TGTGCCAGCAGTCTGACAGCATCAAATTCACCCCTCCACTTT; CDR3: CASSLTASNSPLHF
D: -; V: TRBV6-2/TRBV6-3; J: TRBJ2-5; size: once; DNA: TGTGCCAGCAGTTACTCACGGGAGACCCAGTACTTC; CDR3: CASSYSRETQYF
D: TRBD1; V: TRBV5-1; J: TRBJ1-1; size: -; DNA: TGCGCCAGCAGATCTCAGGGGACAGGGGCGGACACTGAAGCTTTCTTT; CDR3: CASRSQGTGADTEAFF
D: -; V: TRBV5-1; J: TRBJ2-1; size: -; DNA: TGCGCCAGCAGCTTGGAAGGGGACTCCTACAATGAGCAGTTCTTC; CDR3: CASSLEGDSYNEQFF
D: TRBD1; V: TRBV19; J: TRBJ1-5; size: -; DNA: TGTGCCAGTAGTATCCAGGGGGTCCCACCCAATCAGCCCCAGCATTTT; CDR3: CASSIQGVPPNQPQHF
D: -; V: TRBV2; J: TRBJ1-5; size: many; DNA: TGTGCCAGCAGTGAGGAGAGCAATCAGCCCCAGCATTTT; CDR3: CASSEESNQPQHF
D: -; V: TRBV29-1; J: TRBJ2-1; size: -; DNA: TGCAGCGTTAGCGTCTACAATGAGCAGTTCTTC; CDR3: CSVSVYNEQFF
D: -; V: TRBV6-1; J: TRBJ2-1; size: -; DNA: TGTGCCAGCAGTGATTACAGGGTAGGCAATGAGCAGTTCTTC; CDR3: CASSDYRVGNEQFF
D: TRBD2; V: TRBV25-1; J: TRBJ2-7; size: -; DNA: TGTGCCAGCAGTGAACTAGCGGACTTCTACGAGCAGTACTTC; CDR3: CASSELADFYEQYF
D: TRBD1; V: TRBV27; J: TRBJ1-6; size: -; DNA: TGTGCCACCCAGATTTATAGACAGGGGAATTCACCCCTCCACTTT; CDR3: CATQIYRQGNSPLHF
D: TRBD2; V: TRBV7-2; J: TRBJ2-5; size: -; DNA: TGTGCCAGCAGCTCCACCCCACTAGCGGGGGGGGAGACCCAGTACTTC; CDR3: CASSSTPLAGGETQYF
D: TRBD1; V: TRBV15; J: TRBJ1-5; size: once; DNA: TGTGCCACCAGCAGACCCGACAGGGGACAGCCCCAGCATTTT; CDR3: CATSRPDRGQPQHF
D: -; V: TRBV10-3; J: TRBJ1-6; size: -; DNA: TGTGCCAGCCGACGGGGATATAATTCACCCCTCCACTTT; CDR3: CASRRGYNSPLHF
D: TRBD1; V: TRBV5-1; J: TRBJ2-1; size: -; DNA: TGCGCCAGCAGCAGACAGGGGAACTCCTACAATGAGCAGTTCTTC; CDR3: CASSRQGNSYNEQFF
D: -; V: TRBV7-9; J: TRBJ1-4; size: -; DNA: TGTGCCAGCAGCTTATCCTCAGGGGTACGGGAAAAACTGTTTTTT; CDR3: CASSLSSGVREKLFF
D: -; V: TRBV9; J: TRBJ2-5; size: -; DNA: TGTGCCAGCAGCGTGGGCGGGGTAGAGACCCAGTACTTC; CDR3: CASSVGGVETQYF
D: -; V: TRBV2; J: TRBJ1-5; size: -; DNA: TGTGCCAGCAGTGCTGGCAGGGTTCAGCCCCAGCATTTT; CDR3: CASSAGRVQPQHF
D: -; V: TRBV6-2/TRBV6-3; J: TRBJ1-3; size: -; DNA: TGTGCCAGCAGTTCCCGCGGGGATCCGGCTGATACGGACACCATATATTTT; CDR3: CASSSRGDPADTDTIYF
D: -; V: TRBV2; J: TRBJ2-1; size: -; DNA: TGTGCCAGGTCCGGACTCGCGGGGAATGAGCAGTTCTTC; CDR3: CARSGLAGNEQFF
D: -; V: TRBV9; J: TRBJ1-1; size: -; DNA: TGTGCCAGCAGCGTAGGGGGTAGCGGCACTGAAGCTTTCTTT; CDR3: CASSVGGSGTEAFF
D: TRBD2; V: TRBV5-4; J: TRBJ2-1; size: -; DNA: TGTGCCAGCAGCTTGGAGGGCGGGGGGGCCCACAATGAGCAGTTCTTC; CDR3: CASSLEGGGAHNEQFF
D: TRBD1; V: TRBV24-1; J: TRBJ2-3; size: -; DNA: TGTGCCACCAGTGAGGGACAGGGAGGAACAGATACGCAGTATTTT; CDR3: CATSEGQGGTDTQYF
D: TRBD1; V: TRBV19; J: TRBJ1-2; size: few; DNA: TGTGCCAGTAGTATAGATGGGGACAGGTTCCTCTATGGCTACACCTTC; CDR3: CASSIDGDRFLYGYTF
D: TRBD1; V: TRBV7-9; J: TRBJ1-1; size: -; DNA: TGTGCCAGCAGCTTGGGCACAGGGGTCTACGAAGCTTTCTTT; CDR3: CASSLGTGVYEAFF
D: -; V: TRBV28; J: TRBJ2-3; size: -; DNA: TGTGCCAGCAGTCGAGGACAGACAGATACGCAGTATTTT; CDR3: CASSRGQTDTQYF
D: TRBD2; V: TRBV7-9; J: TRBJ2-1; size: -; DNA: TGTGCCAGCAGCTTAGAATGGTCTAGCGGGATAGGGAGGGCCAATGAGCAGTTCTTC; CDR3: CASSLEWSSGIGRANEQFF
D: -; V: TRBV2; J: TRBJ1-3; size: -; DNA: TGTGCCAGCAGACAGGCCGACTCTGGAAACACCATATATTTT; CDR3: CASRQADSGNTIYF
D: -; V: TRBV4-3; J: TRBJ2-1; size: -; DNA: TGCGCCAGCAGCCACTCGCGGGCTAACTACAATGAGCAGTTCTTC; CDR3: CASSHSRANYNEQFF
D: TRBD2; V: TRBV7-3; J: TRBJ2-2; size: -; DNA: TGTGCCAGCAGCGATCTTCCGAGTAGCGGGAGGGCCATGACCGGGGAGCTGTTTTTT; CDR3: CASSDLPSSGRAMTGELFF
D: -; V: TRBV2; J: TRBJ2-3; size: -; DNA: TGTGCCAGCAGTGAATCCCCCCCAGGAACGCAGTATTTT; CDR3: CASSESPPGTQYF